The 10 T cell receptor beta chains in this list originate from one sample, sequenced in a study of blood T cell repertoires in COVID-19. Data came from immunoSEQ multiplex PCR; TCRdb stores just in-frame clones and leaves some out. The profile shows some 140,000 clones, 83% of them singletons. Material: peripheral blood. The receptors shown here come from a woman aged 55-69 years with COVID-19, enrolled during active disease.

The J gene is TRBJ2-7, the V gene TRBV6-6; TRBD1 agrees at 7 bases. The CDR3 consists of 14 residues. V shed 0 bases and J 7 bases; nucleotides not matched to a gene: 6. CDR1 is MNHNY and CDR2 is SVGAGI in the germline V gene (reference sequence). The CDR3 DNA sequence: TGTGCCAGCAGTTACTCCCGGACAGGTGGAGAGCAGTACTTC. It specifies CASSYSRTGGEQYF.

This sequence joins TRBV6-5 and TRBJ1-5, with 9 positions matching TRBD1. V was pared by 0 bases and J by 11 bases, with 8 bases of the junction left unmatched. Germline values: CDR1 MNHEY, CDR2 SVGAGI. The CDR3 consists of 15 residues. CDR3 DNA: TGTGCCAGCAGTTACTCGGACAGGGGTTTTTGGGCCCAGCATTTT. It specifies CASSYSDRGFWAQHF.

This clone was observed a few times. The chain carries TRBV2 and TRBJ1-2; D remains unclear. The CDR3 contains 13 residues. Trimming removed 5 bases at V and 0 bases at J, with 7 bases between. The germline V gene encodes CDR1 SNHLY and CDR2 FYNNEI. CDR3 in DNA: TGTGCCAGCAGTCCACAGACTAACTATGGCTACACCTTC. This gives the protein CASSPQTNYGYTF.

The genes are TRBV5-1 and TRBJ2-1; 13 bases fit TRBD2. CDR3 length equals 18 residues. CDR1 is SGHRS, CDR2 YFSETQ, per germline. The V segment lost 0 bases and the J segment 7 bases; nucleotides outside the gene matches: 10. The CDR3 loop is CASSLGRGLAGVYNEQFF. DNA of the CDR3: TGCGCCAGCAGCTTGGGAAGAGGACTAGCGGGAGTATATAATGAGCAGTTCTTC.

The chain joins TRBV28 to TRBJ2-3; D possibly corresponds to TRBD1 (5 bases). The length of the CDR3 is 15 residues. V shed 5 bases and J shed 0 bases, with 12 bases lying between them. In germline, CDR1 is MDHEN, CDR2 SYDVKM. The CDR3 sequence is CASSRQGLSTDTQYF. CDR3 sequence (DNA): TGTGCCAGCAGTCGCCAGGGTCTGAGCACAGATACGCAGTATTTT.

The V and J genes are TRBV6-4 and TRBJ2-3; D is unclear. The germline CDR1 and CDR2 sequences are MRHNA and SNTAGT. Trimming removed 4 bases at V and 2 bases at J, with 16 bases between. The CDR3 runs to 16 residues. The CDR3 DNA reads as TGTGCCAGCAGTGCTAATCCAGGCATAAACACAGATACGCAGTATTTT. Encoded protein: CASSANPGINTDTQYF.

V gene TRBV5-8 combines with J gene TRBJ2-7, with 7 positions matching TRBD1. V shed 5 bases and J 3 bases; nucleotides not matched to a gene: 5. The CDR3 has 13 amino acids. Germline-derived CDR1 and CDR2 are SGHTS and YDEGEE. DNA of the CDR3: TGTGCCAGCAGTTTTGACAGGGACTACGAGCAGTACGTC. Translation: CASSFDRDYEQYV.

CDR3 region: CASSFLTGGGTDTQYF. Written as DNA, the CDR3 is TGTGCCAGCAGTTTTCTCACAGGGGGCGGCACAGATACGCAGTATTTT. The chain recombines TRBV6-6 with TRBJ2-3, with TRBD1 identical over 9 bases. Germline CDR1 MNHNY, CDR2 SVGAGI (reference sequence). The CDR3 loop spans 16 amino acids. The J segment lost 1 base and the V segment lost 4 bases, leaving 6 bases of the junction unmatched.

The table lists this clone with a count of one. The chain joins TRBV2 to TRBJ1-6; possible D gene TRBD1, 5 bases. V was pared by 7 bases and J by 5 bases, with 9 bases between. Germline-derived CDR1 and CDR2 are SNHLY and FYNNEI. This CDR3 spans 13 amino acids. DNA of the CDR3: TGTGCCAGCACTACAGGAGATAATTCACCCCTCCACTTT. It yields the protein CASTTGDNSPLHF.

Points on this clone: Mismatch with germline at one junction end may stem from a read error. The CDR3 reads CASSERDRTIGELFF. Here the CDR3 DNA reads TGTGCCAGCAGCGAGCGGGACAGGACTATCGGGGAGTTGTTTTTT. The chain combines TRBV7-6 with TRBJ2-2; tentative D call: TRBD1 (8 bases). CDR3 length: 15 amino acids. CDR1 and CDR2 (germline): SGHVS, FNYEAQ.